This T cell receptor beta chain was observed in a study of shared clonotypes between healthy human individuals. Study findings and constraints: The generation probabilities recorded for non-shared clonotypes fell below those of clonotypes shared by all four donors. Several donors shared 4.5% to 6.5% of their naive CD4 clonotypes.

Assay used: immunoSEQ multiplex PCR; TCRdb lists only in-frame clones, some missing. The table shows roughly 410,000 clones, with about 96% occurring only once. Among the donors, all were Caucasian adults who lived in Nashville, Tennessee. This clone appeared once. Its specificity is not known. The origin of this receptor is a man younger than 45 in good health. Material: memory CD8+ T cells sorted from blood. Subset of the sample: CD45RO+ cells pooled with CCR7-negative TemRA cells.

CDR3 in DNA: TGTGCCAGCAGCTTAAGAGGAGCGGGAGGTACAGATACGCAGTATTTT. This encodes CASSLRGAGGTDTQYF. This rearrangement joins TRBV11-2 to TRBJ2-3, with 9 bases lining up with TRBD2. The V gene end was trimmed by 2 bases and the J gene end by 3 bases; junction bases not matched to a gene: 6. Looked up from germline, CDR1 is SGHAT and CDR2 is FQNNGV. This CDR3 has 16 residues.